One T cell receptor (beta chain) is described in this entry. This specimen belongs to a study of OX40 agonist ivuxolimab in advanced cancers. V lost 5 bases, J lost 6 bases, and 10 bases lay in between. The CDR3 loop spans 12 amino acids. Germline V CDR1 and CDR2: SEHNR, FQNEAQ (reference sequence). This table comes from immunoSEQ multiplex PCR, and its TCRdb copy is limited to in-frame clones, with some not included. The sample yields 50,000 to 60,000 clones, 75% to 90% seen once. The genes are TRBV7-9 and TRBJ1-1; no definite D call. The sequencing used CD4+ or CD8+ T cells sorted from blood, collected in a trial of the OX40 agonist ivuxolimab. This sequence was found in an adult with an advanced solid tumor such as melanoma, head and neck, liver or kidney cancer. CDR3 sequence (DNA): TGTGCCAGCAGCAAACAAGCAGCTGAAGCTTTCTTT. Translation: CASSKQAAEAFF.